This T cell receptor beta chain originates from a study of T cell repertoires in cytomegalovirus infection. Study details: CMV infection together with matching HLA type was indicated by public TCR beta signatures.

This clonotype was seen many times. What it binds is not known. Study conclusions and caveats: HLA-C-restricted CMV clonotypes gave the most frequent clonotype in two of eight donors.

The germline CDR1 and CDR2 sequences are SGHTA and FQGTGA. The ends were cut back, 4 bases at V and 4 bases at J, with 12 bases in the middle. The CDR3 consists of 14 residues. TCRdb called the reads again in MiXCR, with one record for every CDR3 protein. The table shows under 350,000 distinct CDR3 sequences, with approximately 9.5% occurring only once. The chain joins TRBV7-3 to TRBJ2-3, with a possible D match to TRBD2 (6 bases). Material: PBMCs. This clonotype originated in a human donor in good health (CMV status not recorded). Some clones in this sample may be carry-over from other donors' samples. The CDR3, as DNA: TGTGCCAGCAGCTCGGAATGGGGGGCAGATACGCAGTATTTT. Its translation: CASSSEWGADTQYF.